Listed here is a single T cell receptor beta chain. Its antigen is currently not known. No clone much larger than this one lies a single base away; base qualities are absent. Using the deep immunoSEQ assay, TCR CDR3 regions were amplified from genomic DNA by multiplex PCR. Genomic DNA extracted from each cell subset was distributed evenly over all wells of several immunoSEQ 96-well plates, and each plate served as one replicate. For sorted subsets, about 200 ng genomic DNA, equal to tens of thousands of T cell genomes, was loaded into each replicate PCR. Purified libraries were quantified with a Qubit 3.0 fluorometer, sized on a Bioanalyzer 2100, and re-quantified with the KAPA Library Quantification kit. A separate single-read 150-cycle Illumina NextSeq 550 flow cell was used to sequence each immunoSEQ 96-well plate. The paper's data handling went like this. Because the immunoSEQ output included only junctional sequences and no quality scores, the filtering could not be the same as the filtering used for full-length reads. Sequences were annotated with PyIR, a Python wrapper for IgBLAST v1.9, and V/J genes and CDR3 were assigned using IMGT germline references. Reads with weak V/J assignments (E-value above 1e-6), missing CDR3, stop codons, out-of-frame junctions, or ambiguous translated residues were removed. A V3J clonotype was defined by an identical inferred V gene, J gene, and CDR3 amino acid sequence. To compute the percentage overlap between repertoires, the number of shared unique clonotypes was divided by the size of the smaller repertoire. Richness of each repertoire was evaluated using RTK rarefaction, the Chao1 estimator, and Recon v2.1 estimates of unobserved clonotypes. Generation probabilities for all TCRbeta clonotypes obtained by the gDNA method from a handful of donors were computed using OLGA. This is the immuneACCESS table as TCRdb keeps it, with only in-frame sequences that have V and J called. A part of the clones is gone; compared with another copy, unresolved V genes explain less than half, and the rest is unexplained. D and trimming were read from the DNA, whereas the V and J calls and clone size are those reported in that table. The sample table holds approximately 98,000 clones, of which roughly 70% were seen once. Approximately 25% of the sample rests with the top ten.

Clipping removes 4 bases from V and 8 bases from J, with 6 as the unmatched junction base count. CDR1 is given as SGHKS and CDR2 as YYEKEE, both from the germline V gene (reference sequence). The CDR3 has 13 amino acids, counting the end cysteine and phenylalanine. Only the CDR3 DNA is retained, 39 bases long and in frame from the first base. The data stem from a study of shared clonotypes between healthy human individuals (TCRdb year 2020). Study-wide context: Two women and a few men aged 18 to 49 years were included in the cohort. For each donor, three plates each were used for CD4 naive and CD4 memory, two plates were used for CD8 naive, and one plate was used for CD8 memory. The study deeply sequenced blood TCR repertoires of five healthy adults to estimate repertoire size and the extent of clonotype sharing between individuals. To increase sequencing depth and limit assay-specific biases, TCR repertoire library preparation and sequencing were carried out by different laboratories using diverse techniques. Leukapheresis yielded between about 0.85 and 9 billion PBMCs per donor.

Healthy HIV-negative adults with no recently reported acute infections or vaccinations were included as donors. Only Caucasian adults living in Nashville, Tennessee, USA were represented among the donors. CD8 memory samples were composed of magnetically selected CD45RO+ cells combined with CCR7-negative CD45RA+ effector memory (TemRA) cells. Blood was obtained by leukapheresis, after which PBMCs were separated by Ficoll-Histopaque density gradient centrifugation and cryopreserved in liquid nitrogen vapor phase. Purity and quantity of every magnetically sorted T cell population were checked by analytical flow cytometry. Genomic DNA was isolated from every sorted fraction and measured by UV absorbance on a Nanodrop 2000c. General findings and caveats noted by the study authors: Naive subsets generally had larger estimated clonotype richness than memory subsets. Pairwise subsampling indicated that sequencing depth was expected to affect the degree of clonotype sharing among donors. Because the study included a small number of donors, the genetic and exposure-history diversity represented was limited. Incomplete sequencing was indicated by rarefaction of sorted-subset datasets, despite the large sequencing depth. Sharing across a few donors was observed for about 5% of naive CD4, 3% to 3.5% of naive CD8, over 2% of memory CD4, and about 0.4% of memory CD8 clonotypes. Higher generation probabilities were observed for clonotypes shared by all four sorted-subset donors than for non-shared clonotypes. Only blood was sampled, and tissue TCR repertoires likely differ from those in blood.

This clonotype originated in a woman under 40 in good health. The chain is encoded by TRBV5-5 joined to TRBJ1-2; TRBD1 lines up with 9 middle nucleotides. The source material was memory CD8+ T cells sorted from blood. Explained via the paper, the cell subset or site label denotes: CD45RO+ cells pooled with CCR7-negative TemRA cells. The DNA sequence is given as TGTGCCAGCAGCCCGGGACAGGGTGGCGGCTACACCTTC. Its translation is CASSPGQGGGYTF.